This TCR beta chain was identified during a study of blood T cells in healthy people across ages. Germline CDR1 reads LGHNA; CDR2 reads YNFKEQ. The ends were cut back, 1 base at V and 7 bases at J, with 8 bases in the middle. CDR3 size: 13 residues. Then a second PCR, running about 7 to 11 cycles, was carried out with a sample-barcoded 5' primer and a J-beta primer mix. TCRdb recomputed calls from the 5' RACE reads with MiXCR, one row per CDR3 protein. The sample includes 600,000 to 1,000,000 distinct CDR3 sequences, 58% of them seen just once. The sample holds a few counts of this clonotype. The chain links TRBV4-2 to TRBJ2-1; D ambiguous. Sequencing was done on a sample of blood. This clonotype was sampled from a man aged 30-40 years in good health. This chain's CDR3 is CASSQVLSNEQFF. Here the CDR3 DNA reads TGTGCCAGCAGCCAAGTCCTAAGTAATGAGCAGTTCTTC.